This T cell receptor (beta chain) stems from a study of blood T cell repertoires in COVID-19. Across the whole study: Whether acute or convalescent, the COVID-19 samples came from the United States, Italy and Spain. T cells, B-cell-depleted T cells, or PBMCs provided the cDNA or gDNA that served as material.

The V gene lost 2 bases and the J gene lost 4 bases, with 14 bases spanning the gap. Per the germline V gene, CDR1 is SGHVS and CDR2 is FQNEAQ. CDR3 size: 15 residues. As processed by the authors: Researchers report that nucleated cell counts were estimated from reference gene primer amplification. TCRdb's copy holds only in-frame clones and misses some; the assay was immunoSEQ multiplex PCR. D and trimming were read from the DNA, whereas the V and J calls and clone size are those reported in that table. This sample has a few hundred thousand clones, with 65% to 90% found just once. The source of this sequence is a man aged 50-59 years with acute or convalescent COVID-19. This chain connects TRBV7-8 to TRBJ1-1, with D unclear. The sequenced material came from peripheral blood. The CDR3 nucleotides read TGTGCCAGCAGCTTATCAATCGGACTGAGCACTGAAGCTTTCTTT. It translates to CASSLSIGLSTEAFF.